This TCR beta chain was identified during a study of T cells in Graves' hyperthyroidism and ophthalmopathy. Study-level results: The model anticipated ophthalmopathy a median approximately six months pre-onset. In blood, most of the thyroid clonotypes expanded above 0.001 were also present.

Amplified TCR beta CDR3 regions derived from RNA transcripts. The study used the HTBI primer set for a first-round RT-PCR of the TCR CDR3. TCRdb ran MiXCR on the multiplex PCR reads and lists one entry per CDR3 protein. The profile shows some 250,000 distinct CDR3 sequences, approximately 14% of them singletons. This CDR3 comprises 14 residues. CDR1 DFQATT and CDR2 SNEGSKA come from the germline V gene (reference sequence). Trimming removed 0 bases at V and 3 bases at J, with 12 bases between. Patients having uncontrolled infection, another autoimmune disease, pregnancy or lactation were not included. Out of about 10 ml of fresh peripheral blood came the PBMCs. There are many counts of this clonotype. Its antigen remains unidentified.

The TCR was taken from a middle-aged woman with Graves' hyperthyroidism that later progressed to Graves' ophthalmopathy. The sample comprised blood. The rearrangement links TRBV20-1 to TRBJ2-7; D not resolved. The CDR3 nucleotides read TGCAGTGCTAGAGATTCCCCTTTAGGCTACGAGCAGTACTTC. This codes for CSARDSPLGYEQYF.